The rows below give T cell receptor beta chains drawn from one sample of a study of T cell changes during pregnancy in multiple sclerosis. The table came from immunoSEQ multiplex PCR; TCRdb's copy has only in-frame clones and leaves some out. In the table there are around 57,000 clones, 80% to 90% of which are singletons. The sample in question was peripheral blood, obtained in the first trimester of pregnancy. The receptors derive from a female donor in good health, enrolled as a control in a pregnancy study. CDR3s include the opening cysteine and the closing phenylalanine or tryptophan. The D gene is left open where the match is weak. Clone size is stated in some rows and not others, as once, few, many or a class when expanded.

j_call clone_size v_call cdr3_length d_call cdr3_aa cdr3_nt
TRBJ1-1 once TRBV4-1 17 NA CASSPIQGSTRGTEAFF TGCGCCAGCAGCCCCATACAGGGCTCAACCAGGGGCACTGAAGCTTTCTTT
TRBJ1-1 NA TRBV25-1 16 TRBD1 CASSGSPGQRNTEAFF TGTGCCAGCAGTGGTTCTCCGGGACAGAGGAACACTGAAGCTTTCTTT
TRBJ2-1 NA TRBV7-3 15 NA CASSISGTSYNEQFF TGTGCCAGCAGCATTTCCGGGACTTCCTACAATGAGCAGTTCTTC
TRBJ2-7 NA TRBV27 13 NA CASSPRYRDEQYF TGTGCCAGCAGTCCCCGCTACAGGGACGAGCAGTACTTC
TRBJ2-7 NA TRBV11-3 15 TRBD1 CASSLRTGSSYEQYF TGTGCCAGCAGCCTGAGGACAGGGAGCTCCTACGAGCAGTACTTC
TRBJ2-2 NA TRBV9 15 TRBD2 CASSVAWEGTGELFF TGTGCCAGCAGCGTAGCTTGGGAGGGAACCGGGGAGCTGTTTTTT
TRBJ2-1 NA TRBV11-2 15 NA CASSLDKSSNNEQFF TGTGCCAGCAGCTTAGACAAAAGCTCAAACAATGAGCAGTTCTTC
TRBJ1-1 NA TRBV2 14 NA CASSEMQGRSEAFF TGTGCCAGCAGTGAAATGCAGGGGCGATCTGAAGCTTTCTTT
TRBJ1-6 NA TRBV30 14 NA CAWRGGGGYSPLHF TGTGCCTGGCGGGGGGGCGGGGGGTATTCACCCCTCCACTTT
TRBJ2-1 few TRBV4-3 21 TRBD1 CASSQDLPTGSSFPPHNEQFF TGCGCCAGCAGCCAAGATCTCCCGACAGGGTCAAGTTTTCCCCCCCACAATGAGCAGTTCTTC
TRBJ2-3 NA TRBV10-3 17 TRBD2 CAISEFSGPGGADTQYF TGTGCCATCAGTGAGTTCTCAGGGCCCGGGGGGGCGGATACGCAGTATTTT
TRBJ2-2 once TRBV7-3 13 NA CASSLTSPGELFF TGTGCCAGCAGCTTAACGAGTCCCGGGGAGCTGTTTTTT
TRBJ1-4 NA TRBV6-5 15 NA CASSYRQKVREKLFF TGTGCCAGCAGTTACCGACAGAAGGTCAGGGAAAAACTGTTTTTT
TRBJ2-1 NA TRBV9 14 NA CASREDPGAHEQFF TGTGCCAGCAGGGAGGATCCGGGAGCCCATGAGCAGTTCTTC
TRBJ2-3 NA TRBV5-1 14 NA CASSPGAGADTQYF TGCGCCAGCAGCCCCGGAGCAGGGGCAGATACGCAGTATTTT
TRBJ2-3 NA TRBV5-4 19 TRBD2 CASSSIGSGGSTSTDTQYF TGTGCCAGCAGCTCGATCGGTAGCGGGGGGTCTACTAGCACAGATACGCAGTATTTT
TRBJ2-1 NA TRBV27 14 NA CASSFSGRNNEQFF TGTGCCAGCAGTTTCTCTGGGAGGAACAATGAGCAGTTCTTC
TRBJ1-1 once TRBV10-3 15 NA CAIGKTGRLNTEAFF TGTGCCATCGGGAAGACAGGCCGATTGAACACTGAAGCTTTCTTT
TRBJ2-3 once TRBV6-4 16 TRBD1 CASSEGTGGGTDTQYF TGTGCCAGCAGTGAGGGGACAGGGGGCGGAACAGATACGCAGTATTTT
TRBJ2-1 NA TRBV7-7 13 TRBD2 CASSLASGGEQFF TGTGCTAGCAGCTTAGCTAGCGGGGGTGAGCAGTTCTTC
TRBJ1-3 once TRBV7-9 15 NA CASSPQTGPGNTIYF TGTGCCAGCAGCCCCCAGACAGGCCCCGGAAACACCATATATTTT
TRBJ2-3 NA TRBV5-1 16 TRBD2 CASSFGLAGVLNTQYF TGCGCCAGCAGCTTTGGACTAGCGGGGGTCTTAAATACGCAGTATTTT
TRBJ1-2 NA TRBV4-1 16 NA CASSQDLAGANYGYTF TGCGCCAGCAGCCAAGATCTGGCAGGGGCTAACTATGGCTACACCTTC
TRBJ1-6 once TRBV29-1 15 NA CSVEHFRGPNSPLHF TGCAGCGTTGAACATTTCCGGGGTCCTAATTCACCCCTCCACTTT
TRBJ1-2 NA TRBV5-1 18 TRBD1 CASSLGGQGLTRNYGYTF TGCGCCAGCAGCTTGGGGGGACAGGGCCTTACGAGGAACTATGGCTACACCTTC
TRBJ2-3 NA TRBV6-1 15 TRBD2 CASSEERGWTDTQYF TGTGCCAGCAGTGAAGAGCGGGGTTGGACAGATACGCAGTATTTT
TRBJ1-5 NA TRBV19 16 NA CASSMARGISNQPQHF TGTGCCAGTAGTATGGCCCGGGGGATTAGCAATCAGCCCCAGCATTTT
TRBJ1-1 NA TRBV7-8 15 TRBD1 CASSPRTGGGTEAFF TGTGCCAGCAGCCCTCGGACAGGGGGGGGGACTGAAGCTTTCTTT
TRBJ2-7 NA TRBV6-5 15 TRBD1 CASSRRDRSSYEQYF TGTGCCAGCAGCCGCCGGGACAGGAGCTCCTACGAGCAGTACTTC
TRBJ2-2 NA TRBV5-8 14 NA CASSLDSDTGELFF TGTGCCAGCAGCTTGGACAGTGACACCGGGGAGCTGTTTTTT
TRBJ2-1 NA TRBV7-2 15 TRBD2 CASNSGGQQGSEQFF TGTGCCAGCAATTCGGGGGGGCAGCAGGGGAGTGAGCAGTTCTTC
TRBJ1-6 NA TRBV6-5 14 NA CASSYFRNNSPLHF TGTGCCAGCAGTTACTTCAGAAATAATTCACCCCTCCACTTT
TRBJ2-1 NA TRBV11-2 15 NA CASSGPGTINNEQFF TGTGCCAGCTCCGGTCCCGGGACAATAAACAATGAGCAGTTCTTC
TRBJ2-1 NA TRBV7-3 15 NA CASSLSGGNRNEQFF TGTGCCAGCAGCTTAAGTGGGGGGAATCGGAATGAGCAGTTCTTC
TRBJ1-2 NA TRBV6-1 13 NA CASSEALNYGYTF TGTGCCAGCAGTGAAGCGCTAAACTATGGCTACACCTTC
TRBJ2-7 NA TRBV7-6 14 TRBD2 CASSSGLAGWEQYF TGTGCCAGCAGCTCGGGACTAGCGGGGTGGGAGCAGTACTTC
TRBJ2-5 NA TRBV7-9 16 TRBD1 CASSRGTGVVEETQYF TGTGCCAGCAGCCGAGGGACAGGGGTCGTCGAAGAGACCCAGTACTTC
TRBJ2-2 NA TRBV7-9 18 NA CASSLALEAVGDTGELFF TGTGCCAGCAGCTTAGCGCTTGAGGCGGTCGGGGACACCGGGGAGCTGTTTTTT
TRBJ1-2 once TRBV12-5 14 NA CASGGSLFEGGYTF TGTGCTAGTGGGGGCTCCCTTTTCGAAGGAGGCTACACCTTC
TRBJ1-2 NA TRBV4-2 15 NA CASSQDRSTGYGYTF TGTGCCAGCAGCCAAGATCGATCCACGGGCTATGGCTACACCTTC
TRBJ1-3 NA TRBV30 13 NA CAWRWGPGNTIYF TGTGCCTGGAGATGGGGGCCTGGAAACACCATATATTTT
TRBJ1-3 NA TRBV6-5 14 NA CASSQQQSGNTIYF TGTGCCAGCAGCCAACAGCAGTCTGGAAACACCATATATTTT
TRBJ1-1 NA TRBV7-2 14 NA CASSLSRFSTEAFF TGTGCCAGCAGCTTATCTCGGTTTAGCACTGAAGCTTTCTTT
TRBJ2-3 NA TRBV18 14 NA CASSPPSQTDTQYF TGTGCCAGCTCACCACCTTCGCAGACAGATACGCAGTATTTT
TRBJ1-2 NA TRBV12-5 15 NA CASGPLRQNRSGYTF TGTGCTAGTGGTCCCCTTAGACAGAATAGGAGTGGCTACACCTTC
TRBJ1-2 NA TRBV18 14 TRBD1 CASSPSGTGNGYTF TGTGCCAGCTCACCGTCCGGGACAGGGAATGGCTACACCTTC
TRBJ2-7 NA TRBV7-6 15 NA CASSLDQGLQGLQYF TGTGCCAGCAGCTTAGACCAGGGTTTGCAGGGCTTACAGTACTTC
TRBJ2-3 once TRBV7-9 15 TRBD2 CASSPGTSGGDTQYF TGTGCCAGCAGCCCCGGGACTAGCGGTGGGGATACGCAGTATTTT
TRBJ2-7 once TRBV6-5 13 NA CASSKTGTYEQYF TGTGCCAGCAGTAAGACAGGTACCTACGAGCAGTACTTC
TRBJ2-5 once TRBV19 14 NA CASSIQGSWETQYF TGTGCCAGTAGTATTCAGGGATCCTGGGAGACCCAGTACTTC
TRBJ2-1 NA TRBV5-1 13 NA CASSLAGDNEQFF TGCGCCAGCAGCTTGGCAGGGGATAATGAGCAGTTCTTC